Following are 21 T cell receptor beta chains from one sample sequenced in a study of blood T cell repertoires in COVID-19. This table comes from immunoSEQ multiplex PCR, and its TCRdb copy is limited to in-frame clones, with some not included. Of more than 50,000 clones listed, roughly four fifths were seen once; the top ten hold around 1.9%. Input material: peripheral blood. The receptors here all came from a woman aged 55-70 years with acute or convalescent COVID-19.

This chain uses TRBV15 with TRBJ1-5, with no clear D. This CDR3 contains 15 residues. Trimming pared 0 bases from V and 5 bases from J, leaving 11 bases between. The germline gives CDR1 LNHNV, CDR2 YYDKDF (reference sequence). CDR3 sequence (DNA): TGTGCCACCAGCAGAGATCCGGCCGGGGATCAGCCCCAGCATTTT. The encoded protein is CATSRDPAGDQPQHF.

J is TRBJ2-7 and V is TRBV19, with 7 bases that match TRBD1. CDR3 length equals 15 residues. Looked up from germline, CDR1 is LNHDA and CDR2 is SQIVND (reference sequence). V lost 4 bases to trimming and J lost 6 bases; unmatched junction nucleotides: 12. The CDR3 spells CASSKPGQQSSEQYF. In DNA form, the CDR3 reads TGTGCCAGTAGTAAACCGGGACAGCAGTCGTCCGAGCAGTACTTC. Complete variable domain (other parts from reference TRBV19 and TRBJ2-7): DGGITQSPKYLFRKEGQNVTLSCEQNLNHDAMYWYRQDPGQGLRLIYYSQIVNDFQKGDIAEGYSVSREKKESFPLTVTSAQKNPTAFYLCASSKPGQQSSEQYFGPGTRLTVT.

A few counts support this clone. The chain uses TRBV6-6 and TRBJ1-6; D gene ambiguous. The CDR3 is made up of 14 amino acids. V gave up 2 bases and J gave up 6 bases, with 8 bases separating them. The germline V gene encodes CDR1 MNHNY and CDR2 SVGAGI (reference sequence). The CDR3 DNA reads TGTGCCAGCAGTTACGCAGAGGGTAATTCACCCCTCCACTTT. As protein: CASSYAEGNSPLHF.

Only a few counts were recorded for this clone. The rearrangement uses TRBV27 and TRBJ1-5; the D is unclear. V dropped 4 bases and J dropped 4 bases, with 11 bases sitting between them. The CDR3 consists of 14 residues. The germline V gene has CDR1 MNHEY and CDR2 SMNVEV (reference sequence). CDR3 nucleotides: TGTGCCAGCAGTTCAGTGGAGAATAATCAGCCCCAGCATTTT. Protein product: CASSSVENNQPQHF.

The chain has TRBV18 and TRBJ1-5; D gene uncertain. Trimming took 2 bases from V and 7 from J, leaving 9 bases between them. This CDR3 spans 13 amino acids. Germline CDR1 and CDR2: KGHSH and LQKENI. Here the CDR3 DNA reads TGTGCCAGCTCACCAGATACAGTACAGCCCCAGCATTTT. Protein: CASSPDTVQPQHF.

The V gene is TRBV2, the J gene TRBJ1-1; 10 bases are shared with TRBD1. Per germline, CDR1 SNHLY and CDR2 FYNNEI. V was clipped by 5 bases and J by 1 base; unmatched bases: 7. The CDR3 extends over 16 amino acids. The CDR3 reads CASSRRRQGANTEAFF. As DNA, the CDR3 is TGTGCCAGCAGTAGGCGCCGACAGGGGGCGAACACTGAAGCTTTCTTT.

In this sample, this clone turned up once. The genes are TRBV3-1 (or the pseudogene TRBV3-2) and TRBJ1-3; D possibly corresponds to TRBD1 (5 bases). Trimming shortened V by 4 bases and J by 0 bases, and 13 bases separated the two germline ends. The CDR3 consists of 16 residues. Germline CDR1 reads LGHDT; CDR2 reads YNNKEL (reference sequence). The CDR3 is CASSRPRQTSGNTIYF. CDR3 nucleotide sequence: TGTGCCAGCAGCCGACCAAGACAGACCTCTGGAAACACCATATATTTT.

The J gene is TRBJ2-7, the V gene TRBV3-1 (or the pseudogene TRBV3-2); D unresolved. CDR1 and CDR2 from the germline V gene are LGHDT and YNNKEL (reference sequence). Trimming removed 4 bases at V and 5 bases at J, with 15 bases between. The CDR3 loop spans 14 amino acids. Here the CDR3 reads CASSPNIVFDEQYF. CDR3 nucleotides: TGTGCCAGCAGCCCAAACATTGTGTTCGACGAGCAGTACTTC.

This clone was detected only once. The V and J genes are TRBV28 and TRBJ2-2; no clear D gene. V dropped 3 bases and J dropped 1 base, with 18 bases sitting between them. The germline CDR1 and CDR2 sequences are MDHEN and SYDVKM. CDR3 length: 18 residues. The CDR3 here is CASSLLARMHQNTGELFF. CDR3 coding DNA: TGTGCCAGCAGTTTGTTAGCCCGCATGCATCAGAACACCGGGGAGCTGTTTTTT. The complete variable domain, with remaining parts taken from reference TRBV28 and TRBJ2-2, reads DVKVTQSSRYLVKRTGEKVFLECVQDMDHENMFWYRQDPGLGLRLIYFSYDVKMKEKGDIPEGYSVSREKKERFSLILESASTNQTSMYLCASSLLARMHQNTGELFFGEGSRLTVL.

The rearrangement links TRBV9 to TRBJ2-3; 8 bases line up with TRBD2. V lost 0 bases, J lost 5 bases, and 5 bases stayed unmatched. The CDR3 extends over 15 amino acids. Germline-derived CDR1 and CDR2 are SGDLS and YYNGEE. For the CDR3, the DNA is TGTGCCAGCAGCGTAGCGGGGGGGCCAGTAGATACGCAGTATTTT. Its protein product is CASSVAGGPVDTQYF. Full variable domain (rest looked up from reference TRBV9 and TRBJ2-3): DSGVTQTPKHLITATGQRVTLRCSPRSGDLSVYWYQQSLDQGLQFLIQYYNGEERAKGNILERFSAQQFPDLHSELNLSSLELGDSALYFCASSVAGGPVDTQYFGPGTRLTVL.

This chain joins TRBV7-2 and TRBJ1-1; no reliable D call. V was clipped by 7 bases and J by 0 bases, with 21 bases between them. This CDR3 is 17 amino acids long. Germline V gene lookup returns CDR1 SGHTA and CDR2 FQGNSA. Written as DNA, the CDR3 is TGTGCCAGCACCTACGGCTCCCACCCGGAGATGAACACTGAAGCTTTCTTT. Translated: CASTYGSHPEMNTEAFF.

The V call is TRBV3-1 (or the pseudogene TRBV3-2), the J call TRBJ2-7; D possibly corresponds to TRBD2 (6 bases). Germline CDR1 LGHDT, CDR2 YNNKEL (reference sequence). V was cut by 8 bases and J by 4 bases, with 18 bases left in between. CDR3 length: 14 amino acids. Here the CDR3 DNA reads TGTGCCAGCGGGGTGGGGCTAGCGAGATACGAGCAGTACTTC. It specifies CASGVGLARYEQYF.

The CDR3 DNA reads TGCGCCAGCAGCTGGAACCCCGGGACAGGGGAAAACGAGCAGTACTTC. Translation: CASSWNPGTGENEQYF. V is TRBV5-1 and J is TRBJ2-7; 10 nucleotides match TRBD1. Losses at the gene ends were 3 bases for V and 5 bases for J; bases not matched to a gene: 11. CDR3 length equals 16 residues. From germline, CDR1 is SGHRS and CDR2 YFSETQ. Together with reference TRBV5-1 and TRBJ2-7, the CDR3 gives the full variable domain: KAGVTQTPRYLIKTRGQQVTLSCSPISGHRSVSWYQQTPGQGLQFLFEYFSETQRNKGNFPGRFSGRQFSNSRSEMNVSTLELGDSALYLCASSWNPGTGENEQYFGPGTRLTVT.

In nucleotides, the CDR3 is TGCGCCAGCAGTGCTACCCAGGATGGGTCACCCCTCCACTTT. It translates to CASSATQDGSPLHF. The chain employs TRBV10-1 and TRBJ1-6, with D unresolved. Trimming removed 4 bases at V and 10 bases at J, with 14 bases between. This CDR3 comprises 14 residues. The germline V gene has CDR1 WNHNN and CDR2 SYGVQD (reference sequence).

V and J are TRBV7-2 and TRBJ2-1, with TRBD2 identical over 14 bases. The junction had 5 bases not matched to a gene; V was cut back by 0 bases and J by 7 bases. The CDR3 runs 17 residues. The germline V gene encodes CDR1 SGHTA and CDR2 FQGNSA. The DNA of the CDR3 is TGTGCCAGCAGCTTAGCCGGGACTAGCGGGAGAAGGAATGAGCAGTTCTTC. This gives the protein CASSLAGTSGRRNEQFF.

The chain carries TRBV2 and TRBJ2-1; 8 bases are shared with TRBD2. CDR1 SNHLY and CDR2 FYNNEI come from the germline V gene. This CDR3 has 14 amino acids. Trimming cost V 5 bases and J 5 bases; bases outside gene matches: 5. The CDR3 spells CASSPGLGHNEQFF. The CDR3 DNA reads TGTGCCAGCAGTCCGGGACTAGGCCACAATGAGCAGTTCTTC.

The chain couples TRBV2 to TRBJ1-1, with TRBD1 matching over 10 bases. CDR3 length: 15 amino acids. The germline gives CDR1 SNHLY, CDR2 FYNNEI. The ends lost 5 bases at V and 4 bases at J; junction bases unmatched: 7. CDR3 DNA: TGTGCCAGCAGTAGTTCGAGGACAGGGGGCACTGAAGCTTTCTTT. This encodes CASSSSRTGGTEAFF.

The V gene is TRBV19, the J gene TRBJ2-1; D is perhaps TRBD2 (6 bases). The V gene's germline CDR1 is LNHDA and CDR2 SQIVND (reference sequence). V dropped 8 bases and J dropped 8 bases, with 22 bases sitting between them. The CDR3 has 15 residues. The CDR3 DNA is TGTGCCAGTGGTAACACGGTTTCGGGAGTGTATGAGCAGTTCTTC. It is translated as CASGNTVSGVYEQFF. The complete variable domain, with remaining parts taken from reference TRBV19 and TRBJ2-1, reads DGGITQSPKYLFRKEGQNVTLSCEQNLNHDAMYWYRQDPGQGLRLIYYSQIVNDFQKGDIAEGYSVSREKKESFPLTVTSAQKNPTAFYLCASGNTVSGVYEQFFGPGTRLTVL.

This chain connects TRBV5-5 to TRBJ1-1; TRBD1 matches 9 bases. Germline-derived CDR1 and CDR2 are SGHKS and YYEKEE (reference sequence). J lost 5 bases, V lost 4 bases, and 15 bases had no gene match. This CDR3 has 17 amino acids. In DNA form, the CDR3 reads TGTGCCAGCAGCCAAAAATCTACGGACAGGGGAGGAACTGAAGCTTTCTTT. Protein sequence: CASSQKSTDRGGTEAFF.

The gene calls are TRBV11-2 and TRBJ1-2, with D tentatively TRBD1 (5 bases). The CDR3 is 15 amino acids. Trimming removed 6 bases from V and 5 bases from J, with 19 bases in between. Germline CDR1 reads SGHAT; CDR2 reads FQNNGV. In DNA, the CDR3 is TGTGCCAGCAGATTTACCCACGACAGCTTTTATGGCTACACCTTC. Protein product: CASRFTHDSFYGYTF.

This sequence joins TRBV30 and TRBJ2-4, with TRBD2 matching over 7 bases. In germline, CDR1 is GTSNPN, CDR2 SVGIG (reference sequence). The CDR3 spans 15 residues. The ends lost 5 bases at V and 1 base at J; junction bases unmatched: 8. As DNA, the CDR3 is TGTGCCTGGGGGACTATGGGACTCGCCAAAAACATTCAGTACTTC. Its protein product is CAWGTMGLAKNIQYF.